This TCR beta chain was found in a study of technical replicates of blood from several donors. This clone has a single count. The protocol was immunoSEQ multiplex PCR, while the TCRdb copy is restricted to in-frame clones and leaves out a portion. The sample lists some 87,000 clones, about 96% occurring once. Germline V lookup: CDR1 MNHEY, CDR2 SVGAGI. The CDR3 extends over 14 amino acids. V was shortened by 5 bases and J by 0 bases, with 8 bases between the two germline ends. The rearrangement links TRBV6-5 to TRBJ2-1; no firm D call. The sample taken for sequencing was T cells isolated from PBMCs. This clonotype was obtained from a human donor in good health. CDR3 protein: CASSALSSYNEQFF. The CDR3 DNA reads as TGTGCCAGCAGTGCACTGAGCTCCTACAATGAGCAGTTCTTC.